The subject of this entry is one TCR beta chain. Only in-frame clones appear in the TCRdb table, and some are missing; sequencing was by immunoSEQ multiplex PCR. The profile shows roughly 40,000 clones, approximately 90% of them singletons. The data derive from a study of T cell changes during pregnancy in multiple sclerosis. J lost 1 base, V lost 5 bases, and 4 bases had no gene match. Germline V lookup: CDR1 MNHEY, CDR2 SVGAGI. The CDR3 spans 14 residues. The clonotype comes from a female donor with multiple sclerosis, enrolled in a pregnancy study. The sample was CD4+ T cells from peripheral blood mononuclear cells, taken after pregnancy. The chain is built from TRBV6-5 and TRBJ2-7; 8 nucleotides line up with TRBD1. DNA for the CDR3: TGTGCCAGCAGTCTGCACAGGGGGTCCTACGAGCAGTACTTC. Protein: CASSLHRGSYEQYF.